This record covers a single T cell receptor beta chain. What it binds is unknown. This sample was included in a study of T cell responses to AZD1222 COVID-19 vaccine. Whole-study context: Analyses pooled second doses at about 4 or about 12 weeks.

Study outcomes and limitations: Researchers took repertoire samples only after the peak T cell response had come. Spike-specific TCR breadth and depth were elevated following two AZD1222 doses.

V was cut by 3 bases and J by 5 bases, with 13 bases left in between. CDR1 is SNHLY and CDR2 is FYNNEI in the germline V gene. This CDR3 has 14 residues. Clones were read by immunoSEQ multiplex PCR, and TCRdb kept only the in-frame ones, dropping some. The sample consists of fewer than 110,000 clones, 91% of them appearing once. The chain recombines TRBV2 with TRBJ2-5; D may be TRBD1 (6 bases). The receptor's source is an adult in good health. The sequencing here drew on peripheral blood, taken on day 0 of AZD1222 vaccination. CDR3 residues: CASSETRGGETQYF. The CDR3 DNA reads TGTGCCAGCAGTGAGACCAGGGGCGGGGAGACCCAGTACTTC.